These T cell receptor beta chains were read from a single sample in a study of blood T cell repertoires in COVID-19. The assay was immunoSEQ multiplex PCR, and TCRdb's table has in-frame clones only and misses some. Of 180,000 or so clones detected, more than 75% appear once; the ten largest clones hold roughly 18%. The sample comprised peripheral blood. These receptors originate from a person aged 65 to 79 with COVID-19, enrolled during active disease. Each CDR3 is given with its conserved first and last residue. The D gene is left open where the match is weak. Clone size is given for some rows only: seen once, a few or many times, or a class if the clone is expanded.

TRBD1	TRBV6-5	.	TRBJ1-5	TGTGCCACCACGGGGACAGGGGACCAGCCCCAGCATTTT	CATTGTGDQPQHF
.	TRBV24-1	.	TRBJ1-2	TGTGCCACCAGTGACGAGACAAGAAACTATGGCTACACCTTC	CATSDETRNYGYTF
.	TRBV7-2	.	TRBJ2-7	TGTGCCAGCAGCTTAGTTCAATACGAGCAGTACTTC	CASSLVQYEQYF
.	TRBV6-5	.	TRBJ1-1	TGTGCCAGCAGGCGACAGCAGGGAACTGAAGCTTTCTTT	CASRRQQGTEAFF
.	TRBV18	.	TRBJ2-1	TGTGCCAGCTCAGGTACACAGGGTTTTAGCTCCTACAATGAGCAGTTCTTC	CASSGTQGFSSYNEQFF
.	TRBV25-1	.	TRBJ2-5	TGTGCCAGCAGTGACCGTCGCGCGGAGACCCAGTACTTC	CASSDRRAETQYF
.	TRBV9	.	TRBJ1-1	TGTGCCAGCAGCGTATTACCGGGGAACAGCATGAACACTGAAGCTTTCTTT	CASSVLPGNSMNTEAFF
.	TRBV1	.	TRBJ2-4	TGCACCAGCAGCCAAGAAAGGACTAGCGGGGTTGAGTCCAAAAACATTCAGTACTTC	CTSSQERTSGVESKNIQYF
TRBD2	TRBV14	.	TRBJ2-3	TGTGCCAGCAGCAGGACTAGCGGGTCTGGCACAGATACGCAGTATTTT	CASSRTSGSGTDTQYF
.	TRBV19	.	TRBJ1-1	TGTGCCAGTACCCCTCGCTCAGGGTGGGGTACTGAAGCTTTCTTT	CASTPRSGWGTEAFF
TRBD2	TRBV7-2	.	TRBJ2-3	TGTGCCGGCAGCTTAGTTTCCGCGGGAGGGAGTTGGGATACGCAGTATTTT	CAGSLVSAGGSWDTQYF
.	TRBV3-1/TRBV3-2	.	TRBJ1-5	TGTGCCAGCAGCCCCGGGACGCGGGGTAGTCAGCCCCAGCATTTT	CASSPGTRGSQPQHF
.	TRBV7-2	.	TRBJ2-3	TGTGCCAGCACCGCCACCCGGGCTAGCGGCACAGATACGCAGTATTTT	CASTATRASGTDTQYF
.	TRBV19	.	TRBJ1-5	TGTGCCAGTAGTGCTGAGGTTCAGCCCCAGCATTTT	CASSAEVQPQHF
.	TRBV19	.	TRBJ2-7	TGTGCCAGTAGTATTGGACAGTCCTACGAGCAGTACTTC	CASSIGQSYEQYF
.	TRBV19	.	TRBJ2-6	TGTGCCAGTAGCCTTCCCAGGGTCTCTGGGGCCAACGTCCTGACTTTC	CASSLPRVSGANVLTF
TRBD2	TRBV28	.	TRBJ2-7	TGTGCCAGCAGTTTAGGTAGCGGGAACGTCGGGACCTACGAGCAGTACTTC	CASSLGSGNVGTYEQYF
.	TRBV6-2/TRBV6-3	few	TRBJ1-5	TGTGCCAGCAGTTACTCGAGGCTAGGACAGTTGGGCCAGCCCCAGCATTTT	CASSYSRLGQLGQPQHF
TRBD2	TRBV27	.	TRBJ2-3	TGTGCCAGCAGTAGACGGGAGGGCAGAGATACGCAGTATTTT	CASSRREGRDTQYF
TRBD2	TRBV4-3	.	TRBJ2-2	TGCGCCAGCAGCCTCGGACTAGCGGTTTACACCGGGGAGCTGTTTTTT	CASSLGLAVYTGELFF
.	TRBV5-1	.	TRBJ2-7	TGCGCCAGCAGCTTGGGACAGGGGGGTCTAGCGGGAGCCTACGAGCAGTACTTC	CASSLGQGGLAGAYEQYF
.	TRBV27	.	TRBJ2-3	TGTGCCAGCAGTTTCAATCCAGATACGCAGTATTTT	CASSFNPDTQYF
.	TRBV6-5	once	TRBJ2-2	TGTGCCAGCAGTTACGGACAGTACACCGGGGAGCTGTTTTTT	CASSYGQYTGELFF
.	TRBV7-3	.	TRBJ2-1	TGTGCCAGCAGCCCGAAAAACAGGTCCGGGAGCTCCTACAATGAGCAGTTCTTC	CASSPKNRSGSSYNEQFF
.	TRBV30	once	TRBJ1-2	TGTGCCTGGAGTGTTATTAGGAGGGCCTCTAACTATGGCTACACCTTC	CAWSVIRRASNYGYTF
.	TRBV4-3	.	TRBJ1-6	TGCGCCAGCAGCCAAGATCTAACAGTAAGAAATTCACCCCTCCACTTT	CASSQDLTVRNSPLHF
.	TRBV5-4	.	TRBJ1-1	TGTGCCAGCAGCCTACAGGGATATGAAGCTTTCTTT	CASSLQGYEAFF